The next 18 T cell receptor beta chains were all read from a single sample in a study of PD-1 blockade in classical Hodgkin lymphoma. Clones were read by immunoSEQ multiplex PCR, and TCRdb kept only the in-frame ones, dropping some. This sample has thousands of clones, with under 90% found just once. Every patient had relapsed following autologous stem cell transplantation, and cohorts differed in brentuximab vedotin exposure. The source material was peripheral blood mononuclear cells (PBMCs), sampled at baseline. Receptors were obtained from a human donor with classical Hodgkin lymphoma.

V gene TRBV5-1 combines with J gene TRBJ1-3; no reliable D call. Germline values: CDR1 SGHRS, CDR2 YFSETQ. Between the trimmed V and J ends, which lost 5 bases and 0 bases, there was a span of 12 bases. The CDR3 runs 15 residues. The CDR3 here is CASSQDPSSGNTIYF. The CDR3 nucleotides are TGCGCCAGCAGTCAGGACCCATCCTCTGGAAACACCATATATTTT.

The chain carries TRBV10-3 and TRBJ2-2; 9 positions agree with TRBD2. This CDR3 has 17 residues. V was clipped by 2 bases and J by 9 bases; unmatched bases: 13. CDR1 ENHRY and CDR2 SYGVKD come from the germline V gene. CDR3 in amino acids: CAISESSGRDEGRELFF. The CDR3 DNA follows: TGTGCCATCAGTGAGAGTAGCGGGAGAGACGAAGGAAGGGAGCTGTTTTTT.

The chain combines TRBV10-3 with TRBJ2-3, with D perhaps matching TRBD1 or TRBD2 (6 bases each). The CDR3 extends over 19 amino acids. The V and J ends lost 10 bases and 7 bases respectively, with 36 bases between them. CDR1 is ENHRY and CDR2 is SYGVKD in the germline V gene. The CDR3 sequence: CATGGVTGAAPSGVNTQYF. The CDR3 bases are TGTGCCACCGGGGGCGTGACGGGAGCGGCGCCCTCCGGCGTGAATACGCAGTATTTT.

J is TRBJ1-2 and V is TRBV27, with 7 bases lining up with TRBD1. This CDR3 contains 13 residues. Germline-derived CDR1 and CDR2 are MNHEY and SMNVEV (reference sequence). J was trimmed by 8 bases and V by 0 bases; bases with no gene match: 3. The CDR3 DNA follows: TGTGCCAGCAGTTTATCCGACAGGGCAGGCTACACCTTC. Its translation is CASSLSDRAGYTF.

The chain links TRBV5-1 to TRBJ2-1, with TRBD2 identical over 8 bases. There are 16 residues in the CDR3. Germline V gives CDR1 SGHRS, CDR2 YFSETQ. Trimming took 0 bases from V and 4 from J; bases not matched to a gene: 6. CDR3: CASSLGGTSKYNEQFF. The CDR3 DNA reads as TGCGCCAGCAGCTTGGGCGGGACTAGTAAATACAATGAGCAGTTCTTC.

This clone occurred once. The CDR3 reads CASSLSGPYGSYGYTF. CDR3 bases: TGTGCCAGCAGTTTATCTGGCCCCTACGGCAGCTATGGCTACACCTTC. The chain combines TRBV27 with TRBJ1-2; D uncertain. V lost 0 bases and J 4 bases, leaving 15 bases between the germline ends. The CDR3 is 16 amino acids. Per the germline V gene, CDR1 is MNHEY and CDR2 is SMNVEV (reference sequence).

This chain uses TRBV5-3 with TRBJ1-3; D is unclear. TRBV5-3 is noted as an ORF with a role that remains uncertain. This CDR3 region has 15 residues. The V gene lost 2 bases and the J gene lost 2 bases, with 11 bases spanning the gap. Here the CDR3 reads CARSFPDRTGNTIYF. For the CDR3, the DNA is TGTGCCAGAAGCTTCCCTGATAGAACTGGAAACACCATATATTTT.

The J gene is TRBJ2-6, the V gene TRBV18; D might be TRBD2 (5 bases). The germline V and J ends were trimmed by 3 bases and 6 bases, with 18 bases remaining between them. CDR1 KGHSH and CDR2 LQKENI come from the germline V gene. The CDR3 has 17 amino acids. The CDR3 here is CASSPLAAGNVANVLTF. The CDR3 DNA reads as TGTGCCAGCTCACCCCTAGCAGCAGGTAACGTGGCCAACGTCCTGACTTTC.

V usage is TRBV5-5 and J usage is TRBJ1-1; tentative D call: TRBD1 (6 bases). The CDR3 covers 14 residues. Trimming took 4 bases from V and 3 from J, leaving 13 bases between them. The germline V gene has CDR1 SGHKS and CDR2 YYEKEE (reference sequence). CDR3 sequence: CASSLGGGDTEAFF. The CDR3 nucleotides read TGTGCCAGCAGCCTTGGAGGGGGGGACACTGAAGCTTTCTTT. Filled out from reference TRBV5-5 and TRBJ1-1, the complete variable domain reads DAGVTQSPTHLIKTRGQQVTLRCSPISGHKSVSWYQQVLGQGPQFIFQYYEKEERGRGNFPDRFSARQFPNYSSELNVNALLLGDSALYLCASSLGGGDTEAFFGQGTRLTVV.

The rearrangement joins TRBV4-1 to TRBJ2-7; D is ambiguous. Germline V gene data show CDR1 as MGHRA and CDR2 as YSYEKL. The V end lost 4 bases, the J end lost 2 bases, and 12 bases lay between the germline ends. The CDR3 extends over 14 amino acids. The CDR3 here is CASSPQYRPYEQYF. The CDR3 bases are TGCGCCAGCAGCCCGCAATACCGGCCCTACGAGCAGTACTTC.

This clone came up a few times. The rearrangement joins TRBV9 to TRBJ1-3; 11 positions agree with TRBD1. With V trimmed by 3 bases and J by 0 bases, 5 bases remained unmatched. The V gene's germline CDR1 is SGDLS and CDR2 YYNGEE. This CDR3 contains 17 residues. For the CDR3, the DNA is TGTGCCAGCAGCGCCTGGGGACAGGGGGGCTCTGGAAACACCATATATTTT. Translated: CASSAWGQGGSGNTIYF.

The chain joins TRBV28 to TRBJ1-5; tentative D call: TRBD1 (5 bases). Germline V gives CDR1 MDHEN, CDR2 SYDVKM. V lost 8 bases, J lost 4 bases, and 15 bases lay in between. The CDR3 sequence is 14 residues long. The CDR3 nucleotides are TGTGCCAGCTATGTGGGGGGGGGTAATCAGCCCCAGCATTTT. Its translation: CASYVGGGNQPQHF.

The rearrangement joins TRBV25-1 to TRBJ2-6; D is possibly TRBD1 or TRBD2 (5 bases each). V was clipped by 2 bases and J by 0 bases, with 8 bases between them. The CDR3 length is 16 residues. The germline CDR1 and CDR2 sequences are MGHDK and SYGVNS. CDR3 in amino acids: CASSEGGFSGANVLTF. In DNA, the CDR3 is TGTGCCAGCAGTGAAGGGGGATTCTCTGGGGCCAACGTCCTGACTTTC.

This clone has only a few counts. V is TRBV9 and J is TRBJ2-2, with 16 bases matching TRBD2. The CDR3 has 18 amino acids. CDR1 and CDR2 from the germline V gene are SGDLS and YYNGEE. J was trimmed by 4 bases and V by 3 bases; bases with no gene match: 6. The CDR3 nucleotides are TGTGCCAGCAGCGACGGGACTAGCGGGAGGGCTAGCACCGGGGAGCTGTTTTTT. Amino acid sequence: CASSDGTSGRASTGELFF.

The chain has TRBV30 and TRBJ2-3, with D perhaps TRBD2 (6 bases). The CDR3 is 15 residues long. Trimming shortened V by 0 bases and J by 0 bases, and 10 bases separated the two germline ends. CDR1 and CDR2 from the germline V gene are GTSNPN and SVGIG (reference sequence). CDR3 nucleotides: TGTGCCTGGAGTGTCGGACTAACTAGCACAGATACGCAGTATTTT. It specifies CAWSVGLTSTDTQYF.

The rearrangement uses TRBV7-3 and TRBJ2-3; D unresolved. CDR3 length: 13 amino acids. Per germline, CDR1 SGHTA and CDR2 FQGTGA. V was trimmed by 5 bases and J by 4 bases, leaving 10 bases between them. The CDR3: CASSPSVPDTQYF. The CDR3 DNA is TGTGCCAGCAGCCCCTCCGTCCCAGATACGCAGTATTTT.

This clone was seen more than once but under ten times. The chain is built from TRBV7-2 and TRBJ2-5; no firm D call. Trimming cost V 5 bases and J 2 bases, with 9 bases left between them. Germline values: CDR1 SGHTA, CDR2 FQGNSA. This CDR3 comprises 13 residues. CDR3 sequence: CASSHPPQETQYF. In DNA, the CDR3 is TGTGCCAGCAGCCATCCCCCACAAGAGACCCAGTACTTC.

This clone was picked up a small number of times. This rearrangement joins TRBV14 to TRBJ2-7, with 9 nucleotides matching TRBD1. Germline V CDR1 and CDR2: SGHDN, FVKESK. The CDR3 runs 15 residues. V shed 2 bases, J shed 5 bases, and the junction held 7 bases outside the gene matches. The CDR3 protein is CASSQFWGQGDEQYF. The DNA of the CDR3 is TGTGCCAGCAGCCAATTCTGGGGACAGGGCGACGAGCAGTACTTC.